This section outlines one T cell receptor beta chain sequence together with its context. In its sample, this clonotype comes out as medium-sized (0.01 to 0.1%). Its antigen remains unidentified. No clone much larger than this one lies a single base away; base qualities are absent. The germline V gene (reference sequence) sets CDR1 to LGHDT and CDR2 to YNNKEL. From the cysteine through the phenylalanine, the CDR3 covers 17 amino acids. CDR3 DNA only is kept here, 51 bases in frame from base 1. Trimming removed 1 base from V and 0 bases from J; the gene matches leave 0 bases unexplained. The sample comes from a study of immune reconstitution after stem cell transplant in scleroderma (dated 2017 in TCRdb). Library method: RT-PCR. The instrument given in TCRdb is Illumina MiSeq. Starting from the raw public reads, TCRdb applied fastp trimming at Q25, assembled clones with MiXCR and retained in-frame beta chains. For every CDR3 protein sequence, its rows merge into one entry that carries the most common genes and DNA. The sample has 2,000 to 3,000 distinct CDR3 sequences on record, about a tenth of them singletons. The ten largest clones add up to about 15% of the sample.

The chain is assembled from TRBV3-1 and TRBJ2-3; TRBD2 aligns with 14 central bases. The sample was acquired before or after autologous hematopoietic stem cell transplantation (not recorded which). The origin of this receptor is a female donor with systemic sclerosis. The CDR3 in this case is CASSQGLAGGSTDTQYF. The bases read TGTGCCAGCAGCCAAGGACTAGCGGGGGGGAGCACAGATACGCAGTATTTT.